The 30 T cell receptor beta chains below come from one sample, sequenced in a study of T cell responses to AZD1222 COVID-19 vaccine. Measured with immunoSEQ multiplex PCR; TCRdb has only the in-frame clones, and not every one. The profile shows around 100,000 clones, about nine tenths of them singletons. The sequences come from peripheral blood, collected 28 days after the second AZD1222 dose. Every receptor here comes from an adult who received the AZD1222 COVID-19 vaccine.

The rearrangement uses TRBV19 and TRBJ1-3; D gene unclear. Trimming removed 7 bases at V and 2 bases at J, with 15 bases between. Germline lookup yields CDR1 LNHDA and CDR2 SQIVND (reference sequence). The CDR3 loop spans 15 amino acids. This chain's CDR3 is CASTWGGSAGNTIYF. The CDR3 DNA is TGTGCCAGTACCTGGGGAGGGTCGGCTGGAAACACCATATATTTT.

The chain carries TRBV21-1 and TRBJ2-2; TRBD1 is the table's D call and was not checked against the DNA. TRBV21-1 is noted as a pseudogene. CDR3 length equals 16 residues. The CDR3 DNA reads TGTGCCAGCAGCACCGACAGGGAGAGGAATACCGGGGAGCTGTTTTTT. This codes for CASSTDRERNTGELFF.

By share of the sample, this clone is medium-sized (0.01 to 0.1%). The CDR3 loop reads CASSLARPSRGANEKLFF. The CDR3 bases are TGTGCCAGCAGCTTAGCCCGACCGTCCAGGGGGGCTAATGAAAAACTGTTTTTT. V gene TRBV7-6 combines with J gene TRBJ1-4, with 7 bases aligning to TRBD1. The V gene's germline CDR1 is SGHVS and CDR2 FNYEAQ. The CDR3 is 18 residues long. Unmatched junction bases numbered 10, after V lost 0 bases and J lost 3 bases.

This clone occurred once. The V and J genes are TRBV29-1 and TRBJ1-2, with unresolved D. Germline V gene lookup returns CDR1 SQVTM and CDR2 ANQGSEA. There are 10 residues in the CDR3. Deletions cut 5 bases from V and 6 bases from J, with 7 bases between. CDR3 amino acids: CSVNLHGYTF. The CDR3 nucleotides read TGCAGCGTTAACCTCCATGGCTACACCTTC.

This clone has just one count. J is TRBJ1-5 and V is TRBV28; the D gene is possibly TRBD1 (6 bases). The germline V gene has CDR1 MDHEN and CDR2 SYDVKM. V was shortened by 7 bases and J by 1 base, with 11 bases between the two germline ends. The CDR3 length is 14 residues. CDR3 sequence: CASTHDRSNQPQHF. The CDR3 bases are TGTGCCAGCACCCACGACAGGAGCAATCAGCCCCAGCATTTT.

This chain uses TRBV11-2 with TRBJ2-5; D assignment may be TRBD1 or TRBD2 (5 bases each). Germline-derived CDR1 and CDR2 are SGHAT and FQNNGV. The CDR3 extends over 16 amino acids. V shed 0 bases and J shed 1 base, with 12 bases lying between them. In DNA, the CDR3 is TGTGCCAGCAGCTTAGATCTCGGGACCACCCAAGAGACCCAGTACTTC. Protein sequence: CASSLDLGTTQETQYF.

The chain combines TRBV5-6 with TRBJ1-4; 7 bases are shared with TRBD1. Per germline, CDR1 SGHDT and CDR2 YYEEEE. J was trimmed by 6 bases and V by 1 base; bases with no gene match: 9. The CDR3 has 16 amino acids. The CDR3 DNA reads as TGTGCCAGCAGCTTGTACCGACAGGGCTTGGATGAAAAACTGTTTTTT. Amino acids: CASSLYRQGLDEKLFF.

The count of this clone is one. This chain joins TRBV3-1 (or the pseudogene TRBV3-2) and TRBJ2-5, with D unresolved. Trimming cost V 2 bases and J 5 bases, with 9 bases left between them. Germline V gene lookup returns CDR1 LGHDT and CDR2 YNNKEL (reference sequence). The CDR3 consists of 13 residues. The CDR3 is CASSQQGAETQYF. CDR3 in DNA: TGTGCCAGCAGCCAACAAGGAGCGGAGACCCAGTACTTC.

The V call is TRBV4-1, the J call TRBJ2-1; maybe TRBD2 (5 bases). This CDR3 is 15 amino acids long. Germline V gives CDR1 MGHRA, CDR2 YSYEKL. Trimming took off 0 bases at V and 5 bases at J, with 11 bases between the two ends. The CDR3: CASSQDSGTDNEQFF. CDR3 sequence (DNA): TGCGCCAGCAGCCAAGATTCGGGAACAGACAATGAGCAGTTCTTC.

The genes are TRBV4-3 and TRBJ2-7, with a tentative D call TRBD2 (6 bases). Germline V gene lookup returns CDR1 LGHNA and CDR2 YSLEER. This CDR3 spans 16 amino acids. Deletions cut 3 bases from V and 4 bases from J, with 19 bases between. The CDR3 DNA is TGCGCCAGCAGCCAGACCGGGACTTCCTTTGGGTACGAGCAGTACTTC. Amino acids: CASSQTGTSFGYEQYF.

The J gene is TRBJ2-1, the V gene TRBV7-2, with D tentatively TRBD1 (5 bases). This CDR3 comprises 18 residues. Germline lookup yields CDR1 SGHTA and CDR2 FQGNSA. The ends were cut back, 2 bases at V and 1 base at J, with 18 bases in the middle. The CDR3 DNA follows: TGTGCCAGCAGCTTAAGGAGTCTGACAGCCCATTCCTACAATGAGCAGTTCTTC. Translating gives CASSLRSLTAHSYNEQFF.

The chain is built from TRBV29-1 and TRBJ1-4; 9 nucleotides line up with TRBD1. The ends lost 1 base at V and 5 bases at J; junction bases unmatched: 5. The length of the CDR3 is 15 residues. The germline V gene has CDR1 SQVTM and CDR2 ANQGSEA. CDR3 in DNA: TGCAGCGTTGAAGGGACAGGGGTTGGGAATGAAAAACTGTTTTTT. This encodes CSVEGTGVGNEKLFF.

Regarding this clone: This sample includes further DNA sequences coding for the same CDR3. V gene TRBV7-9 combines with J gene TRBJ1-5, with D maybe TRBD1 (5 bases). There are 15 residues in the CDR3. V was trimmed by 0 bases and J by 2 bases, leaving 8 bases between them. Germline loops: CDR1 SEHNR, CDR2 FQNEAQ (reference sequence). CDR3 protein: CASSLAGEGNQPQHF. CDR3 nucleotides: TGTGCCAGCAGCTTAGCAGGGGAGGGCAATCAGCCCCAGCATTTT.

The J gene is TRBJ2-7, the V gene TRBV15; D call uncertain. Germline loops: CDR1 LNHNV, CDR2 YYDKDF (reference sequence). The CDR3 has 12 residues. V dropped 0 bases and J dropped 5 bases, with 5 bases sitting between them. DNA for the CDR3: TGTGCCACCAGCAGAGATCGGAACGAGCAGTACTTC. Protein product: CATSRDRNEQYF.

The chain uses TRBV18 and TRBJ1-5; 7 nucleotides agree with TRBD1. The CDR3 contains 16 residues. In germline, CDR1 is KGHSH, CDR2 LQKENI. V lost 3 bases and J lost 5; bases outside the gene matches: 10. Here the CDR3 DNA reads TGTGCCAGCTCACCGAACAGGGGAGTCGGTGATCAGCCCCAGCATTTT. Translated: CASSPNRGVGDQPQHF.

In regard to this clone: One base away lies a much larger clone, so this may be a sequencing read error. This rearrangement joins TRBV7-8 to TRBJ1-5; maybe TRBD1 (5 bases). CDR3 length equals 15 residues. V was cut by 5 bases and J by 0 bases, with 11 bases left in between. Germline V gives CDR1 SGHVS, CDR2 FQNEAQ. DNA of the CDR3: TGTGCCAGCAGCGCCGACAGTTATAGCAATCAGCCCCAGCATTTT. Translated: CASSADSYSNQPQHF.

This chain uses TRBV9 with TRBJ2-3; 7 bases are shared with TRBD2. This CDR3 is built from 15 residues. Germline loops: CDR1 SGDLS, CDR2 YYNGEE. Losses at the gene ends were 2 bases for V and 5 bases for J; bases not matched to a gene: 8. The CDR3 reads CASSVGTTRGDTQYF. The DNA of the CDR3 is TGTGCCAGCAGCGTCGGGACTACCCGCGGAGATACGCAGTATTTT.

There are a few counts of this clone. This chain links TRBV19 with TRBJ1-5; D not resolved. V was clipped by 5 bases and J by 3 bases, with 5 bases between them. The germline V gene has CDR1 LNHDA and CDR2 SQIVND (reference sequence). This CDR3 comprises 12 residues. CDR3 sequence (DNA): TGTGCCAGTAGTTCTGTCAATCAGCCCCAGCATTTT. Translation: CASSSVNQPQHF. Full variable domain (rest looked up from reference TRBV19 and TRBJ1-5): DGGITQSPKYLFRKEGQNVTLSCEQNLNHDAMYWYRQDPGQGLRLIYYSQIVNDFQKGDIAEGYSVSREKKESFPLTVTSAQKNPTAFYLCASSSVNQPQHFGDGTRLSIL.

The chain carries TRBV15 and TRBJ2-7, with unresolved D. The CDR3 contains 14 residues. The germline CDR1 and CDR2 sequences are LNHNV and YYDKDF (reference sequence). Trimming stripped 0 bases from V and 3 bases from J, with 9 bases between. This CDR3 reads CATSRDLGFYEQYF. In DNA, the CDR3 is TGTGCCACCAGCAGAGATCTCGGGTTCTACGAGCAGTACTTC.

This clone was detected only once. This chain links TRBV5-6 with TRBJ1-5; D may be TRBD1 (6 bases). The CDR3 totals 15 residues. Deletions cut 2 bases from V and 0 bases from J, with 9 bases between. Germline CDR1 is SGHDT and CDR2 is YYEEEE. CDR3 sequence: CASSFGGHSNQPQHF. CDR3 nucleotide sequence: TGTGCCAGCAGCTTTGGGGGGCATAGCAATCAGCCCCAGCATTTT.

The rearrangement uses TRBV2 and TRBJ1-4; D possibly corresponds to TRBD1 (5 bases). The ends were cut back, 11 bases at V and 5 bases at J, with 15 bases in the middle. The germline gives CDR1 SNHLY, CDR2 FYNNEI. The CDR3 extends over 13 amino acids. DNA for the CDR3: TGTGCCTGCGCTGGGACGGGCAATGAAAAACTGTTTTTT. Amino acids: CACAGTGNEKLFF.

CDR3 sequence: CASSSWTGGNGYTF. CDR3 in DNA: TGTGCCAGCAGCTCTTGGACAGGGGGGAATGGCTACACCTTC. The chain employs TRBV7-2 and TRBJ1-2; 10 nucleotides match TRBD1. The CDR3 runs to 14 residues. V dropped 4 bases and J dropped 6; count of bases not matched to a gene: 5. CDR1 is SGHTA and CDR2 is FQGNSA in the germline V gene.

CDR3 nucleotides: TGTGCCAGCTCCGGGAGCGAGACAGATACGCAGTATTTT. Translating it yields CASSGSETDTQYF. The rearrangement joins TRBV18 to TRBJ2-3; the D gene is possibly TRBD2 (6 bases). V was trimmed by 6 bases and J by 3 bases, leaving 10 bases between them. Germline CDR1 reads KGHSH; CDR2 reads LQKENI. The CDR3 contains 13 residues.

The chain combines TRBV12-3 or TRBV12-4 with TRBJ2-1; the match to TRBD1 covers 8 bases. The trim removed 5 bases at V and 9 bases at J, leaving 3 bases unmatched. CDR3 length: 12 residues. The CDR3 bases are TGTGCCAGCAGTACAGGGGGTGTTGAGCAGTTCTTC. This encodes CASSTGGVEQFF.

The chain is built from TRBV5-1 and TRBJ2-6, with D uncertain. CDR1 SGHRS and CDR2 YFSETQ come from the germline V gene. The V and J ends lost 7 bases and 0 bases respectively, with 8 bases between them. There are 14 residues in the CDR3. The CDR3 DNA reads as TGCGCCAGCTTAGGGAACTCTGGGGCCAACGTCCTGACTTTC. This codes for CASLGNSGANVLTF.

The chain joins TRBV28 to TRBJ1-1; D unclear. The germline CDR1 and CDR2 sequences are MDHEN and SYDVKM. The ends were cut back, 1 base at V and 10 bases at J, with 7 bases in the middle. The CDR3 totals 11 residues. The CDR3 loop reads CASSLYKTAFF. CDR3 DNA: TGTGCCAGCAGTTTATATAAGACAGCTTTCTTT.

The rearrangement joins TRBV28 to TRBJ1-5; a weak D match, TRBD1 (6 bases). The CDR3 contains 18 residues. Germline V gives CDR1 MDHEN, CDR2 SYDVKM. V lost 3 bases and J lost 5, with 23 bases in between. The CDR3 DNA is TGTGCCAGCAGTTTCCAAACCCCACCGACAGGACGCGATCAGCCCCAGCATTTT. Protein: CASSFQTPPTGRDQPQHF.

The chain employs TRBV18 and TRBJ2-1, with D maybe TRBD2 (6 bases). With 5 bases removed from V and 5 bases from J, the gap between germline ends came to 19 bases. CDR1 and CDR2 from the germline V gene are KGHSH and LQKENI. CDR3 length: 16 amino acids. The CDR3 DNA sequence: TGTGCCAGCTCAAATATTCCCGGACGGAGGGACAATGAGCAGTTCTTC. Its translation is CASSNIPGRRDNEQFF.

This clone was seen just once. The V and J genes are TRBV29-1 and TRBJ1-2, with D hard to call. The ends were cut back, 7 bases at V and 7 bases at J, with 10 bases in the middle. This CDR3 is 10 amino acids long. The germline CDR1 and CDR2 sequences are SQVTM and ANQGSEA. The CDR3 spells CSAEGSGYTF. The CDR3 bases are TGCAGCGCCGAAGGAAGTGGCTACACCTTC.

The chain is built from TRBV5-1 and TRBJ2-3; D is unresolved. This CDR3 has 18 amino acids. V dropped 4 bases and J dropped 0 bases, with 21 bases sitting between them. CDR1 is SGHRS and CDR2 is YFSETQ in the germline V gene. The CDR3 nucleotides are TGCGCCAGCAGCCCGGACGGCATTACGGGTCTAAGCACAGATACGCAGTATTTT. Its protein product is CASSPDGITGLSTDTQYF.